The 21 T cell receptor beta chains reported below all come from one sample, sequenced in a study of CD8 T cells in ankylosing spondylitis (dated by TCRdb to the late 2010s). The library relied on 5' RACE. This sample was sequenced with an Illumina HiSeq 2500. TCRdb trimmed public reads at Q25 via fastp, called clones via MiXCR and kept in-frame beta chains. Each record represents a unique CDR3 protein, reported with the most common genes and DNA among its rows. The sample profile shows 450,000 to 550,000 distinct CDR3 sequences; about 5.7% of them were found once. The top ten hold 3.5% of the sample. The antigens these receptors bind are not known. On the study overall, not on this receptor specifically: A TCR beta motif of roughly 8 highly homologous amino acid variants appeared characteristic of blood from ankylosing spondylitis patients.

Sequencing was done on a sample of blood, either unsorted or a sorted T cell fraction (not recorded which). The receptors shown here come from a male donor with ankylosing spondylitis.

This clonotype was seen many times. J is TRBJ1-4 and V is TRBV7-2, with 10 bases that match TRBD1. Germline V CDR1 and CDR2: SGHTA, FQGNSA. V was clipped by 4 bases and J by 8 bases; unmatched bases: 7. The CDR3 extends over 15 amino acids. The CDR3 sequence: CASSWDRGSGEKLFF. The CDR3, as DNA: TGTGCCAGCAGCTGGGACAGGGGCTCGGGCGAAAAACTGTTTTTT.

This clonotype was picked up many times. V usage is TRBV5-1 and J usage is TRBJ2-1, with TRBD2 as a possible D gene (5 bases). The germline CDR1 and CDR2 sequences are SGHRS and YFSETQ. Trimming stripped 0 bases from V and 1 base from J, with 11 bases between. This CDR3 is built from 16 residues. The CDR3 nucleotides are TGCGCCAGCAGCTTGGCCACTAGTAGGTCCTACAATGAGCAGTTCTTC. Translating it yields CASSLATSRSYNEQFF.

The genes are TRBV4-3 and TRBJ1-2; TRBD1 aligns across 8 bases. CDR1 is LGHNA, CDR2 YSLEER, per germline. There are 18 residues in the CDR3. The junction had 9 bases not matched to a gene; V was cut back by 0 bases and J by 0 bases. The CDR3: CASSQDYRGFSPNYGYTF. CDR3 coding DNA: TGCGCCAGCAGCCAAGACTACAGGGGGTTCTCCCCTAACTATGGCTACACCTTC.

This clonotype was seen repeatedly, ten times or more. The V and J genes are TRBV7-8 and TRBJ1-3; D possibly corresponds to TRBD1 (5 bases). The CDR3 is made up of 15 amino acids. V lost 5 bases and J 2 bases, leaving 13 bases between the germline ends. Germline V lookup: CDR1 SGHVS, CDR2 FQNEAQ. The CDR3 spells CASSPVSGTGNTIYF. The CDR3, as DNA: TGTGCCAGCAGCCCCGTCTCAGGGACTGGAAACACCATATATTTT.

This clonotype was seen ten or more times. The CDR3 reads CASSLFSGGAGELFF. The CDR3 region has the DNA TGCGCCAGCAGCTTGTTTAGCGGGGGCGCCGGGGAGCTGTTTTTT. This chain links TRBV5-1 with TRBJ2-2; the match to TRBD2 covers 9 bases. The germline V gene has CDR1 SGHRS and CDR2 YFSETQ. After removal of 1 base from V and 6 bases from J, the junction contained 4 bases not matched to a gene. The length of the CDR3 is 15 residues.

This clonotype was seen many times. The chain uses TRBV10-3 and TRBJ2-2; TRBD2 aligns across 8 bases. The CDR3 consists of 16 residues. The trim removed 6 bases at V and 0 bases at J, leaving 6 bases unmatched. The V gene's germline CDR1 is ENHRY and CDR2 SYGVKD. Here the CDR3 DNA reads TGTGCCATCAGAGCTCCGGGACTAGCGAACACCGGGGAGCTGTTTTTT. Its translation: CAIRAPGLANTGELFF.

In this sample, this clonotype turned up many times. The genes are TRBV29-1 and TRBJ2-4; D may be TRBD1 or TRBD2 (6 bases each). Germline CDR1 reads SQVTM; CDR2 reads ANQGSEA. V lost 7 bases to trimming and J lost 8 bases, with 18 bases between them. This CDR3 is built from 13 residues. DNA of the CDR3: TGCAGCGCCTATTGGGGGGCGCGGGACATTCAGTACTTC. This gives the protein CSAYWGARDIQYF.

This clonotype has ten or more counts. V is TRBV9 and J is TRBJ1-2; possibly TRBD1 for D (5 bases). The CDR3 is made up of 12 amino acids. Germline V gene data show CDR1 as SGDLS and CDR2 as YYNGEE. The ends were cut back, 3 bases at V and 7 bases at J, with 10 bases in the middle. CDR3 loop: CASSGDSGGYTF. Written as DNA, the CDR3 is TGTGCCAGCAGCGGAGACAGTGGTGGCTACACCTTC.

This rearrangement joins TRBV2 to TRBJ2-2, with D possibly TRBD1 on 6 matching bases. Between the trimmed V and J ends, which lost 7 bases and 7 bases, there was a span of 13 bases. CDR3 length: 13 residues. Germline values: CDR1 SNHLY, CDR2 FYNNEI. In nucleotides, the CDR3 is TGTGCCAGCAATATCGGACAGAACGGGGAGCTGTTTTTT. Translating gives CASNIGQNGELFF.

This clonotype was found many times. The genes are TRBV7-8 and TRBJ1-3, with unresolved D. The ends were cut back, 1 base at V and 4 bases at J, with 5 bases in the middle. The CDR3 extends over 13 amino acids. Germline CDR1 is SGHVS and CDR2 is FQNEAQ. This chain's CDR3 is CASSLDPGNTIYF. CDR3 coding DNA: TGTGCCAGCAGCTTAGATCCCGGAAACACCATATATTTT.

This clonotype was found a few times. The chain has TRBV28 and TRBJ1-2, with TRBD1 matching 10 bases. The germline V gene encodes CDR1 MDHEN and CDR2 SYDVKM. The CDR3 length is 17 residues. J was trimmed by 4 bases and V by 4 bases; bases with no gene match: 12. CDR3 nucleotides: TGTGCCAGCAGTTATGGGACAGGGGAGCCGCTAGGCTATGGCTACACCTTC. This gives the protein CASSYGTGEPLGYGYTF.

Many counts were recorded for this clonotype. The chain uses TRBV5-5 and TRBJ2-2; D tentatively reads TRBD1 or TRBD2 (5 bases each). Trimming left V 5 bases short and J 1 base short, with 12 bases between. Germline V CDR1 and CDR2: SGHKS, YYEKEE (reference sequence). There are 15 residues in the CDR3. CDR3 sequence: CASRTGTGNTGELFF. Written as DNA, the CDR3 is TGTGCCAGCAGGACCGGGACGGGGAACACCGGGGAGCTGTTTTTT.

The chain recombines TRBV2 with TRBJ1-1; 7 bases map to TRBD1. V shed 11 bases, J shed 1 base, and the junction held 16 bases outside the gene matches. Germline V gives CDR1 SNHLY, CDR2 FYNNEI. There are 16 residues in the CDR3. This CDR3 reads CAGGQFRGSGNTEAFF. The DNA for the CDR3 is TGTGCCGGAGGCCAATTCAGGGGGTCGGGGAACACTGAAGCTTTCTTT.

Ten or more counts support this clonotype. The chain links TRBV2 to TRBJ2-7; D not resolved. The germline gives CDR1 SNHLY, CDR2 FYNNEI. Trimming removed 2 bases at V and 9 bases at J, with 11 bases between. This CDR3 comprises 12 residues. The DNA of the CDR3 is TGTGCCAGCAGTGAATATCTAAGAGTGCAGTACTTC. Translating gives CASSEYLRVQYF.

The table lists this clonotype with many counts. This rearrangement joins TRBV7-6 to TRBJ2-1, with TRBD2 matching 9 bases. V dropped 4 bases and J dropped 9; count of bases not matched to a gene: 13. This CDR3 contains 16 residues. The germline V gene encodes CDR1 SGHVS and CDR2 FNYEAQ. The CDR3 reads CASSSPGLASSREQFF. The CDR3 DNA follows: TGTGCCAGCAGCTCTCCGGGACTAGCATCATCTCGTGAGCAGTTCTTC. Together with reference TRBV7-6 and TRBJ2-1, the CDR3 gives the full variable domain: GAGVSQSPRYKVTKRGQDVALRCDPISGHVSLYWYRQALGQGPEFLTYFNYEAQQDKSGLPNDRFSAERPEGSISTLTIQRTEQRDSAMYRCASSSPGLASSREQFFGPGTRLTVL.

CDR3 region: CASSETGTGYQETQYF. The CDR3 DNA follows: TGTGCCAGCAGTGAAACCGGGACAGGGTATCAAGAGACCCAGTACTTC. The rearrangement uses TRBV2 and TRBJ2-5, with TRBD1 matching over 9 bases. With 2 bases clipped from V and 2 bases from J, the junction kept 6 bases outside the gene matches. CDR3 length: 16 amino acids. Germline values: CDR1 SNHLY, CDR2 FYNNEI.

This clonotype was observed at least ten times. V and J are TRBV6-2 or TRBV6-3 and TRBJ2-7, with 7 bases matching TRBD2. With V trimmed by 7 bases and J by 3 bases, 9 bases remained unmatched. Germline V CDR1 and CDR2: MNHEY, SVGEGT. The CDR3 contains 14 residues. The CDR3 DNA follows: TGTGCCAGCAACCGAAGACTAGCCAGCTACGAGCAGTACTTC. Its translation is CASNRRLASYEQYF.

V is TRBV20-1 and J is TRBJ1-6; D is perhaps TRBD1 (6 bases). This CDR3 comprises 14 residues. Between the trimmed V and J ends, which lost 6 bases and 0 bases, there was a span of 9 bases. The germline gives CDR1 DFQATT, CDR2 SNEGSKA (reference sequence). The CDR3 region is CSAGQSSYNSPLHF. CDR3 bases: TGCAGTGCCGGACAGAGCTCCTATAATTCACCCCTCCACTTT.

Many counts were recorded for this clonotype. The chain carries TRBV10-3 and TRBJ1-5, with TRBD1 matching 9 bases. CDR1 ENHRY and CDR2 SYGVKD come from the germline V gene. Trimming took 6 bases from V and 3 from J; bases not matched to a gene: 3. CDR3 length: 14 amino acids. The CDR3 DNA sequence: TGTGCCATCAGCGGGACAGGGTCCAATCAGCCCCAGCATTTT. This sequence encodes CAISGTGSNQPQHF.

This clonotype was detected a few times. This chain connects TRBV6-1 to TRBJ1-1; a possible D gene is TRBD1 (6 bases). CDR3 length: 17 amino acids. Germline CDR1 reads MNHNS; CDR2 reads SASEGT. The ends were cut back, 8 bases at V and 0 bases at J, with 22 bases in the middle. Here the CDR3 DNA reads TGTGCCAGCCTAAGCAAGCTCCGGGACACCATGAACACTGAAGCTTTCTTT. It translates to CASLSKLRDTMNTEAFF.

This clonotype was found many times. The rearrangement joins TRBV11-3 to TRBJ2-1; D is possibly TRBD2 (5 bases). Germline assignment: CDR1 SGHNT and CDR2 YENEEA. Trimming shortened V by 0 bases and J by 8 bases, and 8 bases separated the two germline ends. The CDR3 contains 13 residues. CDR3 DNA sequence: TGTGCCAGCAGCTTAGATCTGGAGGATGAGCAGTTCTTC. It specifies CASSLDLEDEQFF.